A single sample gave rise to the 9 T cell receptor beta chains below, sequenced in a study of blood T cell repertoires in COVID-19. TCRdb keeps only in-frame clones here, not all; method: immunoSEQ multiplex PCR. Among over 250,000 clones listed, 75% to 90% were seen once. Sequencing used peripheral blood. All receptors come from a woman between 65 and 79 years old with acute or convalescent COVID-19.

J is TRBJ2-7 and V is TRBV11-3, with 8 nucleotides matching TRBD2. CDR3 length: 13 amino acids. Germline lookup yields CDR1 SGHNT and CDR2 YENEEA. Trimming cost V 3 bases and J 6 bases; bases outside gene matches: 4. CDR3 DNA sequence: TGTGCCAGCAGCTTCTCCGGGAGGGGCGAGCAGTACTTC. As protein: CASSFSGRGEQYF.

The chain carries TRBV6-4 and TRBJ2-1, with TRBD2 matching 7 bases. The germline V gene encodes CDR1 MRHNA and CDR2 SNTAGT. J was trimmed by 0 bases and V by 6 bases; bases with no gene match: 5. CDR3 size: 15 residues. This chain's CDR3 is CASRASSGSYNEQFF. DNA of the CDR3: TGTGCCAGCAGAGCCTCTAGCGGCTCCTACAATGAGCAGTTCTTC.

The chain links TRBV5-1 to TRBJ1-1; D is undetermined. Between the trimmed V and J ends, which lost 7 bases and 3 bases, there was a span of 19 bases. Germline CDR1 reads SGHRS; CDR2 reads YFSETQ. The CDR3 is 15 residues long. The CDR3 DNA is TGCGCCAGCCGGTTAATGCCCCGGCAGGACACTGAAGCTTTCTTT. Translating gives CASRLMPRQDTEAFF.

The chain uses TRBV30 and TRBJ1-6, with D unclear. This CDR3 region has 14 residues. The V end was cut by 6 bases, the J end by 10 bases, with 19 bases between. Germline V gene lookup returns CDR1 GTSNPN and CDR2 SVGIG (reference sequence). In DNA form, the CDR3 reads TGTGCCTGTAGCCTTGGAGTACACGGATCACCCCTCCACTTT. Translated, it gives CACSLGVHGSPLHF.

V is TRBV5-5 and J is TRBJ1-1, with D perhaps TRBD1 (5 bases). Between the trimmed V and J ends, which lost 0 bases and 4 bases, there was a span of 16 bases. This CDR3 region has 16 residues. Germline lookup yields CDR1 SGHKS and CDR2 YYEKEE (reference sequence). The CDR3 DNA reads TGTGCCAGCAGCTTGGCCGTATTTGGGGGAGGCACTGAAGCTTTCTTT. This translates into CASSLAVFGGGTEAFF.

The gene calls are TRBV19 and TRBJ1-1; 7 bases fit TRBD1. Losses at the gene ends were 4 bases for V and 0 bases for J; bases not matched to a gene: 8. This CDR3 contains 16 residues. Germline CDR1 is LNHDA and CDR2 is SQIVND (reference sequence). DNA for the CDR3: TGTGCCAGTAGTACCCGACAGGGTAGAATGAACACTGAAGCTTTCTTT. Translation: CASSTRQGRMNTEAFF.

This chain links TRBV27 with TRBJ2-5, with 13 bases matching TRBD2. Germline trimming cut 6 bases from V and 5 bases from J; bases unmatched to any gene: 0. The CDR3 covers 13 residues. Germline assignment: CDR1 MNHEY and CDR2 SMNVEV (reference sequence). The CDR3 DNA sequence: TGTGCCAGCAGGACTAGCGGGGGGGAGACCCAGTACTTC. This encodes CASRTSGGETQYF.

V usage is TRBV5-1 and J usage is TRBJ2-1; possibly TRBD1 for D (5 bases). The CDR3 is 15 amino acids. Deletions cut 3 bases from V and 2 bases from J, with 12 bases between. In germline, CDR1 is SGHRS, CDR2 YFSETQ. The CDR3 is CASSSNWGAYNEQFF. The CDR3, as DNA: TGCGCCAGCAGCTCGAATTGGGGCGCCTACAATGAGCAGTTCTTC.

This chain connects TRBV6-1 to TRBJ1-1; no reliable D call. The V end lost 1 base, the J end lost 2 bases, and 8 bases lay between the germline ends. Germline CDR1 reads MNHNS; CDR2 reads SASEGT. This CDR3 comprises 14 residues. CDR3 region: CASSEGAANTEAFF. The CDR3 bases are TGTGCCAGCAGTGAAGGAGCGGCAAACACTGAAGCTTTCTTT.